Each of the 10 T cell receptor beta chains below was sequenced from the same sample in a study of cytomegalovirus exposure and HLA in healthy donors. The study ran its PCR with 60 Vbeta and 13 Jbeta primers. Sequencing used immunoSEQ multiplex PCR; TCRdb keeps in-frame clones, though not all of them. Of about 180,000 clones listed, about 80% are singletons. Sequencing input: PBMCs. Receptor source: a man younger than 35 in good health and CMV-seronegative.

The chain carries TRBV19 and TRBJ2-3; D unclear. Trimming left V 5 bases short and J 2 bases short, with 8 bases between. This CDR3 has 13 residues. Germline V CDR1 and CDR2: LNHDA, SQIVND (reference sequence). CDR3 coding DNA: TGTGCCAGTAGTTTAGTATACACAGATACGCAGTATTTT. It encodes CASSLVYTDTQYF.

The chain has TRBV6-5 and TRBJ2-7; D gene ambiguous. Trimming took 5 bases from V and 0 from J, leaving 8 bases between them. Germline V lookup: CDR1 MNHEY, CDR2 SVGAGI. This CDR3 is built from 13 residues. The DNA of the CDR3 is TGTGCCAGCAGTCTCGAGAGCTCCTACGAGCAGTACTTC. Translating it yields CASSLESSYEQYF.

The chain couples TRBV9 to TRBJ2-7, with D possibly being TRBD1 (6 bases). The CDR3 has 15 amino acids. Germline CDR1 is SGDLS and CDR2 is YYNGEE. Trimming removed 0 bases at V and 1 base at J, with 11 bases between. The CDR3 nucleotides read TGTGCCAGCAGCGTAGCAGGGGAACCTTCCTACGAGCAGTACTTC. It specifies CASSVAGEPSYEQYF.

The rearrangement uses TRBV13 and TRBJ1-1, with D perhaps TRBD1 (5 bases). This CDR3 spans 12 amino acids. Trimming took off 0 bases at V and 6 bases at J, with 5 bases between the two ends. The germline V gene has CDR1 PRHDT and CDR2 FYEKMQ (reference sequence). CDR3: CASSLGRAEAFF. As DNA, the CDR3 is TGTGCCAGCAGCTTAGGCAGGGCTGAAGCTTTCTTT.

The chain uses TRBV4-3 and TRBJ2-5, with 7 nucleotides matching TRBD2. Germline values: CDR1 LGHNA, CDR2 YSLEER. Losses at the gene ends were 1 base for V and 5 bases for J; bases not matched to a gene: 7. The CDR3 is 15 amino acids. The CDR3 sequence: CASSQGPGEGETQYF. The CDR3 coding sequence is TGCGCCAGCAGCCAAGGACCCGGGGAGGGGGAGACCCAGTACTTC.

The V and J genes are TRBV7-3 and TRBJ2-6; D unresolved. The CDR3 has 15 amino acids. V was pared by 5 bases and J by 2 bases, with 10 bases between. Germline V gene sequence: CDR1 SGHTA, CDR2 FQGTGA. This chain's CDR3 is CASSLNPAGANVLTF. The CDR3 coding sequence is TGTGCCAGCAGCCTCAACCCAGCTGGGGCCAACGTCCTGACTTTC.

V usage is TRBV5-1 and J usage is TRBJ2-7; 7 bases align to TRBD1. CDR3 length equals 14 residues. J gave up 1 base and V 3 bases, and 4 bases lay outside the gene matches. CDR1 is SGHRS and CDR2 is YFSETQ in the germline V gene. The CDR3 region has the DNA TGCGCCAGCAGCTACCGGACAGGATCCTACGAGCAGTACTTC. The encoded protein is CASSYRTGSYEQYF.

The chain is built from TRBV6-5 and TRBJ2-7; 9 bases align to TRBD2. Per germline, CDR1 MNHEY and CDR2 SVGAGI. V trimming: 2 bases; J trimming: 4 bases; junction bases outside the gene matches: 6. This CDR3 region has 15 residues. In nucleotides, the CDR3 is TGTGCCAGCAGTTACAGGCGGCTAGCGGGGTACGAGCAGTACTTC. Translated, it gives CASSYRRLAGYEQYF.

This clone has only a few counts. As DNA, the CDR3 is TGTGCCAGCGGTGCGAGGCGGGGGGGCACAGATACGCAGTATTTT. Translation: CASGARRGGTDTQYF. The chain uses TRBV2 and TRBJ2-3; TRBD2 aligns across 8 bases. V shed 8 bases and J 1 base; nucleotides not matched to a gene: 8. The CDR3 runs to 15 residues. The germline V gene encodes CDR1 SNHLY and CDR2 FYNNEI. The full variable domain, in which reference TRBV2 and TRBJ2-3 provide the parts outside the CDR3, is EPEVTQTPSHQVTQMGQEVILRCVPISNHLYFYWYRQILGQKVEFLVSFYNNEISEKSEIFDDQFSVERPDGSNFTLKIRSTKLEDSAMYFCASGARRGGTDTQYFGPGTRLTVL.

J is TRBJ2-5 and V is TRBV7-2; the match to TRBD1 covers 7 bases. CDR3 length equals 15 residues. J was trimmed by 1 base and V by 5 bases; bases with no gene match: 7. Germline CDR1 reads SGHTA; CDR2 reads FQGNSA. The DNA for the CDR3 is TGTGCCAGCAGCCCGAACAGGGGACCCCAAGAGACCCAGTACTTC. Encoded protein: CASSPNRGPQETQYF.